What follows is one TCR beta chain and its context. The antigen it binds to is not known. Per-base quality was not reported, and no clone a single base away is much larger than it. The donors were healthy, HIV-negative adults with no recently reported acute infections or vaccinations. Every donor was a Caucasian adult residing in Nashville, Tennessee, USA. Magnetic negative selection was used to enrich CD4+ T cells, after which naive cells were positively selected on CD45RA and the negative fraction became the memory subset. Blood was obtained by leukapheresis, after which PBMCs were separated by Ficoll-Histopaque density gradient centrifugation and cryopreserved in liquid nitrogen vapor phase. Analytical flow cytometry was used to check the purity and quantity of every magnetically sorted T cell population. From each sorted fraction, genomic DNA was isolated and quantified by UV absorbance on a Nanodrop 2000c.

The data were taken from a study of shared clonotypes between healthy human individuals (dated by TCRdb to between 2020 and 2021). With respect to the entire study: The cohort comprised a couple of women and a few men aged 18 to 49 years. For each donor, CD4 naive and CD4 memory were each given three plates, CD8 naive was given two plates, and CD8 memory was given one plate. Blood TCR repertoires of several healthy adults were deeply sequenced to estimate repertoire size and the extent of clonotype sharing between individuals. To increase sequencing depth and limit assay-specific biases, TCR repertoire library preparation and sequencing were carried out by different laboratories using diverse techniques. Between about 0.8 and 9 billion PBMCs per donor were obtained by leukapheresis. Overall study results and their limits: Because the study included a small number of donors, the genetic and exposure-history diversity represented was limited. Compared with non-shared clonotypes, the clonotypes found in all four sorted-subset donors had higher generation probabilities. Only blood was sampled, and tissue TCR repertoires likely differ from those in blood. Incomplete sequencing was indicated by rarefaction of sorted-subset datasets, despite the large sequencing depth. Across four donors, roughly 5% of naive CD4, around 3.3% of naive CD8, 2% to 2.5% of memory CD4, and approximately 0.4% of memory CD8 clonotypes were shared. Pairwise subsampling led to the expectation that sequencing depth would affect the degree of clonotype sharing among donors. Naive subsets generally had larger estimated clonotype richness than memory subsets did.

Reading from cysteine to phenylalanine, the CDR3 counts 16 amino acids. Only the CDR3 portion is preserved as DNA: 48 bases, with reading frame beginning at the first base. From the germline V gene, CDR1 is MDHEN and CDR2 is SYDVKM. Trimming takes 6 bases from V and 0 bases from J, and the germline ends sit 18 bases apart. TCR CDR3 regions were amplified from genomic DNA by multiplex PCR using the deep immunoSEQ assay. For each cell subset, the extracted genomic DNA was distributed evenly across all wells of several immunoSEQ 96-well plates, and each plate served as one replicate. For sorted subsets, 200 to 250 ng genomic DNA, equal to tens of thousands of T cell genomes, was loaded into each replicate PCR. Purified libraries were measured with a Qubit 3.0 fluorometer, size-checked on a Bioanalyzer 2100, and measured again with the KAPA Library Quantification kit. Every immunoSEQ 96-well plate was sequenced on a separate single-read 150-cycle Illumina NextSeq 550 flow cell. In the paper's pipeline: Because only junctional sequences without quality scores were contained in the immunoSEQ output, filtering matching that applied to full-length reads could not be performed. To assign V/J genes and CDR3, sequences were annotated against IMGT germline references using PyIR, a Python wrapper for IgBLAST v1.9. Reads were filtered out if the reads had weak V/J assignments (E-value above 1e-6), no CDR3, stop codons, out-of-frame junctions, or ambiguous translated residues. V3J clonotypes were defined as sequences sharing an identical inferred V gene, J gene, and CDR3 amino acid sequence. To compute the percentage overlap between repertoires, the number of shared unique clonotypes was divided by the size of the smaller repertoire. Richness of each repertoire was evaluated using RTK rarefaction, the Chao1 estimator, and Recon v2.1 estimates of unobserved clonotypes. Generation probabilities were computed with OLGA for all TCRbeta clonotypes obtained by the gDNA method from several donors. TCRdb carries this immuneACCESS record with in-frame sequences only. Its versions omit some clonotypes, under half of them owing to an unresolved V gene in the studies checked, with the rest unexplained. The V and J calls and clone size come from that table; D and trimming were worked out from the DNA. This sample comprises approximately 1,000,000 clones, around 82% of them detected only once. Of the sample, approximately 0.5% is held by the ten largest clones.

Sequenced input: memory CD4+ T cells from PBMCs. The cell subset or site label of this sample denotes: CD45RA-negative fraction. This clonotype was obtained from a man in his late teens or twenties in good health. Some clones in this sample may be carry-over from other donors' samples. The sequence is built from TRBV28 and TRBJ2-7; a weak D assignment points to TRBD1 (6 bases agree). CDR3 loop: CASRTSTGISSYEQYF. The DNA reads TGTGCCAGCAGGACCTCGACAGGAATCAGCTCCTACGAGCAGTACTTC.